This T cell receptor beta chain was obtained from a study of T cell changes during pregnancy in multiple sclerosis. The method was immunoSEQ multiplex PCR; TCRdb's version includes in-frame clones alone and lacks a portion of them. The sample has about 98,000 clones, 92% seen once. This specimen was peripheral blood, taken after pregnancy. The receptor was isolated from a female donor in good health, enrolled as a control in a pregnancy study.

As DNA, the CDR3 is TGTGCCTGGAGACTAACAGCGGTACAAGAGACCCAGTACTTC. Its translation is CAWRLTAVQETQYF. V is TRBV30 and J is TRBJ2-5, with a possible D match to TRBD2 (5 bases). V lost 3 bases and J 2 bases, leaving 13 bases between the germline ends. The CDR3 runs 14 residues. Germline V gives CDR1 GTSNPN, CDR2 SVGIG (reference sequence).